The 21 T cell receptor beta chains given below trace back to one sample, sequenced in a study of blood T cell repertoires in COVID-19. The protocol was immunoSEQ multiplex PCR, while the TCRdb copy is restricted to in-frame clones and leaves out a portion. The sample includes some 330,000 clones, about 90% seen only once; the top ten take 1.5% to 2%. Sequenced sample: peripheral blood. These receptors were collected from a woman in her 30s with COVID-19, enrolled during active disease.

The V call is TRBV19, the J call TRBJ1-2, with TRBD1 matching 7 bases. The germline V gene has CDR1 LNHDA and CDR2 SQIVND (reference sequence). With V trimmed by 4 bases and J by 2 bases, 4 bases remained unmatched. This CDR3 has 14 residues. The CDR3 sequence: CASSTIQGNYGYTF. The DNA of the CDR3 is TGTGCCAGTAGTACCATACAGGGGAACTATGGCTACACCTTC.

Regarding this clone: An end of the junction does not agree with germline; a read error may underlie this. The chain uses TRBV5-1 and TRBJ2-3, with 7 bases matching TRBD2. The germline V gene encodes CDR1 SGHRS and CDR2 YFSETQ. This CDR3 is 13 amino acids long. The CDR3 DNA reads TGCCCCAGCAGCTGGGGGGGGACAGATACGCAGTATTTT. Its translation is CPSSWGGTDTQYF.

The chain carries TRBV4-1 and TRBJ2-7, with TRBD1 matching 11 bases. This CDR3 is built from 15 residues. Germline V CDR1 and CDR2: MGHRA, YSYEKL. Trimming cost V 1 base and J 9 bases; bases outside gene matches: 8. CDR3 DNA: TGCGCCAGCAGCCAAGGTCCGGAGGGACAGGGGGTGCAGTACTTC. Encoded protein: CASSQGPEGQGVQYF.

The chain has TRBV5-4 and TRBJ2-7; 7 bases are a match to TRBD1. In germline, CDR1 is SGHNT, CDR2 YYREEE (reference sequence). Trimming removed 4 bases from V and 6 bases from J; junction bases left unmatched: 7. CDR3 length equals 13 residues. CDR3 sequence (DNA): TGTGCCAGCAGCGAGGGCCGACAGGGCGAGCAGTACGTC. It is translated as CASSEGRQGEQYV.

The chain carries TRBV7-9 and TRBJ2-1, with D possibly being TRBD2 (6 bases). The CDR3 length is 16 residues. V lost 4 bases and J lost 8, with 21 bases in between. CDR1 and CDR2 from the germline V gene are SEHNR and FQNEAQ (reference sequence). CDR3 coding DNA: TGTGCCAGCAGCTATACCCCCGGGACTCCAAGGGATGAGCAGTTCTTC. Translated: CASSYTPGTPRDEQFF.

This sequence joins TRBV18 and TRBJ1-1; D remains unclear. The CDR3 runs 12 residues. Per germline, CDR1 KGHSH and CDR2 LQKENI. Deletions cut 9 bases from V and 5 bases from J, with 13 bases between. The CDR3 DNA reads TGTGCCAGATTTTCGGTCGGTACTGAAGCTTTCTTT. Protein sequence: CARFSVGTEAFF.

The rearrangement joins TRBV5-1 to TRBJ1-1, with 9 bases aligning to TRBD1. From germline, CDR1 is SGHRS and CDR2 YFSETQ. This CDR3 comprises 15 residues. V was pared by 3 bases and J by 5 bases, with 8 bases of the junction left unmatched. The CDR3 sequence: CASSSRDRGRTEAFF. The CDR3 nucleotides are TGCGCCAGCAGCTCCCGAGACAGGGGGAGGACTGAAGCTTTCTTT.

V gene TRBV21-1 combines with J gene TRBJ1-5; the table's D call, TRBD1, has no DNA check behind it. TRBV21-1 is termed a pseudogene. The CDR3 is made up of 20 amino acids. This chain's CDR3 is CASSKVGPGQGALGDQPQHF. The CDR3 DNA is TGTGCCAGCAGCAAAGTTGGACCGGGACAGGGGGCGCTGGGGGATCAGCCCCAGCATTTT.

In its sample, this clone was seen a few times. Additional DNA sequences in this sample encode the identical CDR3. The CDR3 sequence: CASSRDREAFF. The CDR3 DNA follows: TGTGCCAGCAGCCGGGACAGAGAAGCTTTCTTT. The chain joins TRBV6-5 to TRBJ1-1; 7 bases agree with TRBD1. J gave up 8 bases and V 6 bases, and 3 bases lay outside the gene matches. The CDR3 loop spans 11 amino acids. Germline V lookup: CDR1 MNHEY, CDR2 SVGAGI.

The V and J genes are TRBV6-5 and TRBJ1-1; tentative D call: TRBD1 (6 bases). Trimming removed 6 bases from V and 4 bases from J, with 18 bases in between. Germline-derived CDR1 and CDR2 are MNHEY and SVGAGI. The CDR3 consists of 15 residues. This CDR3 reads CASRPDRRVGTEAFF. In nucleotides, the CDR3 is TGTGCCAGCAGACCGGACAGAAGGGTTGGCACTGAAGCTTTCTTT.

The chain couples TRBV6-1 to TRBJ2-2; D is unclear. The CDR3 is made up of 15 amino acids. Germline V gene lookup returns CDR1 MNHNS and CDR2 SASEGT. Trimming took off 1 base at V and 6 bases at J, with 12 bases between the two ends. The CDR3 here is CASSEVYGHAGELFF. Here the CDR3 DNA reads TGTGCCAGCAGTGAAGTGTACGGTCACGCCGGGGAGCTGTTTTTT.

This chain uses TRBV11-2 with TRBJ1-1; the match to TRBD1 covers 7 bases. With V trimmed by 0 bases and J by 4 bases, 11 bases remained unmatched. The germline V gene encodes CDR1 SGHAT and CDR2 FQNNGV. The CDR3 covers 17 residues. The CDR3 loop reads CASSLDSRTGRSTEAFF. Written as DNA, the CDR3 is TGTGCCAGCAGCTTAGACTCCCGGACAGGTCGGTCCACTGAAGCTTTCTTT. Combining the CDR3 with reference TRBV11-2 and TRBJ1-1 gives the whole variable domain EAGVAQSPRYKIIEKRQSVAFWCNPISGHATLYWYQQILGQGPKLLIQFQNNGVVDDSQLPKDRFSAERLKGVDSTLKIQPAKLEDSAVYLCASSLDSRTGRSTEAFFGQGTRLTVV.

In DNA, the CDR3 is TGTGCCAGCAGCTTAGGGGCTAGCTCGGGCTACAATGAGCAGTTCTTC. This codes for CASSLGASSGYNEQFF. This chain connects TRBV11-2 to TRBJ2-1; possible D gene TRBD2, 5 bases. CDR1 SGHAT and CDR2 FQNNGV come from the germline V gene. The CDR3 runs to 16 residues. Deletions cut 1 base from V and 3 bases from J, with 13 bases between.

The gene calls are TRBV5-4 and TRBJ1-1, with no clear D. CDR3 length equals 13 residues. CDR1 is SGHNT, CDR2 YYREEE, per germline (reference sequence). Trimming stripped 6 bases from V and 3 bases from J, with 12 bases between. Written as DNA, the CDR3 is TGTGCCAGCAACAGCCGGTTGGACACTGAAGCTTTCTTT. As protein: CASNSRLDTEAFF.

The V and J genes are TRBV28 and TRBJ1-5, with no clear D. The V and J ends lost 6 bases and 6 bases respectively, with 12 bases between them. The germline gives CDR1 MDHEN, CDR2 SYDVKM. The CDR3 has 13 residues. The DNA for the CDR3 is TGTGCCAGCAGAAGTGGAGGAGGTCAGCCCCAGCATTTT. It codes for CASRSGGGQPQHF.

The chain is built from TRBV7-8 and TRBJ1-3; D remains unclear. The CDR3 sequence is 16 residues long. V gave up 5 bases and J gave up 0 bases, with 14 bases separating them. Germline CDR1 and CDR2: SGHVS and FQNEAQ. CDR3: CASSRGSANSGNTIYF. The CDR3 DNA reads as TGTGCCAGCAGCCGAGGGTCTGCGAACTCTGGAAACACCATATATTTT.

The V call is TRBV4-2, the J call TRBJ2-4, with D perhaps matching TRBD1 (6 bases). The V and J ends lost 4 bases and 1 base respectively, with 14 bases between them. Germline V gene data show CDR1 as LGHNA and CDR2 as YNFKEQ. The CDR3 spans 16 residues. Here the CDR3 DNA reads TGTGCCAGCAGCCCAATAGGGGGTAGCGCCAAAAACATTCAGTACTTC. Its translation: CASSPIGGSAKNIQYF.

The genes are TRBV5-1 and TRBJ1-4, with 8 bases identical to TRBD1. Looked up from germline, CDR1 is SGHRS and CDR2 is YFSETQ. The CDR3 is 13 residues long. J was trimmed by 5 bases and V by 6 bases; bases with no gene match: 3. The CDR3 DNA reads as TGCGCCAGCACCCGGGACAGGAATGAAAAACTGTTTTTT. This sequence encodes CASTRDRNEKLFF.

The gene calls are TRBV19 and TRBJ1-3; D perhaps matches TRBD1 (5 bases). From germline, CDR1 is LNHDA and CDR2 SQIVND (reference sequence). This CDR3 region has 12 residues. Trimming shortened V by 9 bases and J by 4 bases, and 10 bases separated the two germline ends. CDR3 in amino acids: CASGWGGNTIYF. The CDR3 region has the DNA TGTGCCAGCGGTTGGGGCGGAAACACCATATATTTT.

For this clone: The junction does not match germline at one end; this may be a read error. J is TRBJ1-2 and V is TRBV10-3, with 8 bases that match TRBD1. From germline, CDR1 is ENHRY and CDR2 SYGVKD. The CDR3 spans 16 residues. The CDR3 is CAVSESLGTGLYGYTF. The DNA of the CDR3 is TGTGCCGTCAGTGAGTCCTTAGGGACAGGACTCTATGGCTACACCTTC.

The chain combines TRBV3-1 (or the pseudogene TRBV3-2) with TRBJ2-3, with 11 bases fitting TRBD2. This CDR3 spans 18 amino acids. From germline, CDR1 is LGHDT and CDR2 YNNKEL (reference sequence). Trimming took 0 bases from V and 0 from J; bases not matched to a gene: 5. The CDR3 DNA follows: TGTGCCAGCAGCCAAGATACTAGCGGGGGACGTAGCACAGATACGCAGTATTTT. Its protein product is CASSQDTSGGRSTDTQYF.